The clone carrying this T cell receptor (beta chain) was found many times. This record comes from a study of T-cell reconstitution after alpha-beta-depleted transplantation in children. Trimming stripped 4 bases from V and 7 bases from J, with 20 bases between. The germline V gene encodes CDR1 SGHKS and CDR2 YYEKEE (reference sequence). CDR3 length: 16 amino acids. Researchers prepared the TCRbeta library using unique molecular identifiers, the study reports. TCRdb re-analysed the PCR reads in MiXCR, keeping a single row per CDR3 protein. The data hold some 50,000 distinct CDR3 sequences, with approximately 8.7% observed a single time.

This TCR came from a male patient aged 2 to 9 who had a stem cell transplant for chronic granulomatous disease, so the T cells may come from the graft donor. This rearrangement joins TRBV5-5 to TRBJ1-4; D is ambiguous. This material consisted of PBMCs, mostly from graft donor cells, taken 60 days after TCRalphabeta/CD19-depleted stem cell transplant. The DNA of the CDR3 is TGTGCCAGCAGCCTGTCCCTCCTACTAAGTGGTGAAAAACTGTTTTTT. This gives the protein CASSLSLLLSGEKLFF.